Listed below are T cell receptor beta chains from one sample, sequenced in a study of T cell responses to AZD1222 COVID-19 vaccine. The protocol was immunoSEQ multiplex PCR, while the TCRdb copy is restricted to in-frame clones and leaves out a portion. The sample carries fewer than 150,000 clones, roughly 90% recorded once. Material: peripheral blood, obtained on day 0 of AZD1222 vaccination. The receptor set was obtained from an adult in good health. The CDR3 runs from the conserved cysteine through the conserved F or W. Size is stated for part of the rows, as once, few or many counts, or as a class when the clone is expanded.

size: few; V: TRBV29-1; CDR3: CSVEGYPLSYTF
size: .; V: TRBV6-4; CDR3: CASSGTGSTDTQYF
size: .; V: TRBV6-1; CDR3: CASSELGAGRMNTEAFF
size: few; V: TRBV4-1; CDR3: CASSLVGGRRTYEQYF
size: .; V: TRBV5-6; CDR3: CASRPSPTVNTEAFF
size: few; V: TRBV4-1; CDR3: CASSPVLQDGTNYGYTF
size: .; V: TRBV7-9; CDR3: CASTNGGGRVRTDTQYF
size: .; V: TRBV7-9; CDR3: CASSWSRDAGSPLHF
size: .; V: TRBV6-1; CDR3: CASSDRPGAPSTDTQYF
size: .; V: TRBV15; CDR3: CATSSRGPMETQYF
size: .; V: TRBV7-9; CDR3: CASSLIRGGEKLFF
size: .; V: TRBV5-8; CDR3: CASSQGNGGNQPQHF
size: .; V: TRBV11-2; CDR3: CASSSTTGIQYEQYF
size: few; V: TRBV4-1; CDR3: CASSQLRQAHYGYTF
size: .; V: TRBV4-1; CDR3: CASSQTDRVQETQYF
size: few; V: TRBV19; CDR3: CASSPTGSIDGNTIYF
size: .; V: TRBV7-8; CDR3: CASSLAGASNQPQHF
size: .; V: TRBV13; CDR3: CASSPRFGQPNTGELFF
size: .; V: TRBV19; CDR3: CASSIDGVSGAYEQYF
size: .; V: TRBV14; CDR3: CASSQGEPNSNQPQHF
size: .; V: TRBV5-1; CDR3: CASSLLAGGPNEQFF
size: .; V: TRBV27; CDR3: CASSSPGQGALGEQFF
size: .; V: TRBV2; CDR3: CASSGDRAPFSSGNTIYF
size: .; V: TRBV5-1; CDR3: CASSLRTGNYGYTF
size: .; V: TRBV10-3; CDR3: CAITQFQGANQPQHF
size: .; V: TRBV3-1/TRBV3-2; CDR3: CASSHWTRESDTQYF
size: few; V: TRBV10-2; CDR3: CASSRDTYTEAFF
size: .; V: TRBV5-1; CDR3: CASSSGQGSQQYF
size: few; V: TRBV6-1; CDR3: CASSEFTGHPNYNEQFF
size: .; V: TRBV29-1; CDR3: CSASGGALETQYF
size: .; V: TRBV25-1; CDR3: CASSDVGGYGYTF
size: once; V: TRBV2; CDR3: CASSEVGGEETQYF
size: .; V: TRBV11-2; CDR3: CASSPGQHNYGYTF
size: .; V: TRBV27; CDR3: CATAVMAGALGYGYTF
size: .; V: TRBV5-1; CDR3: CASSLRAGQGNLYEQYF
size: .; V: TRBV10-3; CDR3: CATAATGKGHEQFF
size: .; V: TRBV14; CDR3: CASSQVFGGRDYGYTF
size: .; V: TRBV5-1; CDR3: CASSLVTGVGSPLHF
size: .; V: TRBV6-5; CDR3: CASSPDRGAQPQHF
size: .; V: TRBV4-1; CDR3: CASSQEATGVNYGYTF
size: .; V: TRBV7-9; CDR3: CASGTIKRDKGYGYTF
size: .; V: TRBV30; CDR3: CAWSTYTGRYGYTF
size: .; V: TRBV30; CDR3: CAWITPRAGHRTNYGYTF
size: .; V: TRBV5-4; CDR3: CASSLRQGYGYTF
size: .; V: TRBV4-1; CDR3: CASSQELTLLAYNEQFF
size: .; V: TRBV9; CDR3: CASSNRREMTGSNEQYF
size: .; V: TRBV7-9; CDR3: CASSPRETKAAFF
size: .; V: TRBV18; CDR3: CASSSGVNTEAFF
size: .; V: TRBV10-1; CDR3: CASSRGGRSFTGELFF
size: .; V: TRBV28; CDR3: CASSLGGGYTF
size: once; V: TRBV28; CDR3: CASSLPGTENQPQHF
size: once; V: TRBV7-9; CDR3: CASSSPGGARTGELFF
size: .; V: TRBV19; CDR3: CASSKTAYSNQPQHF
size: .; V: TRBV5-4; CDR3: CASRMRQGNTEAFF
size: .; V: TRBV11-2; CDR3: CASSSPGTRDEQFF
size: .; V: TRBV9; CDR3: CASSVEGGDTQYF
size: .; V: TRBV27; CDR3: CASRLAGGMYNEQFF
size: .; V: TRBV18; CDR3: CASSPGLTGTRSGNTIYF
size: .; V: TRBV30; CDR3: CAWNRRTRNTEAFF
size: .; V: TRBV12-3/TRBV12-4; CDR3: CASSEGGTGELFF